Listed here is a single T cell receptor (beta chain). This clonotype was seen at least ten times. Its recognized antigen is unknown. Qualities for individual bases were not recorded, and no much larger clone is one base off. This record belongs to a study of T cells in Graves' hyperthyroidism and ophthalmopathy (dated by TCRdb to between 2017 and 2020). General notes on the study: Peripheral blood was collected at initial diagnosis, before any treatment. The study also compared thyroid tissue and blood T-cell repertoires from about 6 Graves' hyperthyroidism patients. A discovery cohort of about 95 patients, roughly 45 with Graves' ophthalmopathy and approximately 60 with stable Graves' hyperthyroidism, was used to find distinguishing TCR V-J signatures. Following sampling, methimazole starting at 30 mg daily was given to hyperthyroidism patients, and high-dose intravenous methylprednisolone was given to ophthalmopathy patients. The 100 or so discovery patients were randomly split 7:3 into training and test sets. An independent validation cohort of around 19 hyperthyroidism patients and 17 patients who later progressed to ophthalmopathy tested prospective prediction of ophthalmopathy. According to the paper, TCR Vbeta CDR3 sequencing was carried out on more than 120 peripheral blood samples, which came from approximately 43 ophthalmopathy, fewer than 80 hyperthyroidism and approximately 17 progressor patients. General study outcomes and caveats: During validation, the model predicted progression to ophthalmopathy a median of roughly 7.1 months ahead of onset, with roughly 65% sensitivity and roughly 75% specificity. Most expanded thyroid clonotypes (frequency above 0.001) were also detected in blood, suggesting blood repertoires may reflect thyroid immune responses. No statistical method was used to set the sample size in advance, and investigators knew the group allocation. In cross-validation, a model built on a 13 V-J signature told ophthalmopathy apart from stable hyperthyroidism with approximately 90% sensitivity and around 84% specificity, and in testing the same model reached 80%/75%.

In the ophthalmopathy patients, disease was moderately to severely active, with a Clinical Activity Score of 3 or more, a NOSPECS grade of 4 or more, and a duration of less than 3 months. Exclusion was applied to patients with uncontrolled infections, other autoimmune diseases, pregnancy or lactation. Diagnoses were established on the basis of clinical symptoms, serum thyroxine and TRAb, thyroid ultrasound, and orbital computed tomography. PBMCs were isolated from more than 9 ml of fresh peripheral blood by Ficoll-Paque density gradient centrifugation. Total RNA was extracted with Trizol reagent, and quality was checked on an Agilent 2100 Bioanalyzer. Amplification of TCR beta CDR3 regions was carried out from RNA transcripts. The TCR CDR3 was subjected to a first round of RT-PCR using the HTBI primer set and the Qiagen OneStep RT-PCR kit. The libraries were constructed in a second round of multiplex PCR and then size-selected and purified. The libraries were sequenced on an Illumina HiSeq2000 using paired-end 100 bp reads. Processing in the source paper ran as follows. SOAPnuke was used to process the raw data, throwing out any read that contained adapters or uncalled bases, had a mean Phred below 15, or lacked an exact constant-primer or identifier match. COPE v1.2.5 was used to merge the high-quality paired reads, and each unique nucleotide sequence was defined as a clonotype. Clonotypes were aligned to IMGT TRBV, TRBD and TRBJ reference segments using MiTCR v1.1. Analysis was restricted to V-J combinations with a frequency above 0.0001, which covered approximately 99% of repertoires. The TCS score was defined as the ratio of F50 (clonal expansion) to E x V (chaos), calculated using BLOSUM62-based TCRdist between CDR3 peptides within each V-J. Welch's t-statistics and random forest reduced 500 to 650 V-J features to fewer than 15, which were used in a naive Bayes classifier (R e1071). Clones were called with MiXCR by TCRdb after fastp trimmed the public reads at Q25, and only in-frame beta chains were retained. Each entry merges the rows of one CDR3 protein and shows their most common DNA and genes. The V and J calls come from TCRdb's annotation, not from the publication. In all, the sample holds fewer than 250,000 distinct CDR3 sequences, and roughly 15% of those were seen once. The ten largest clones represent approximately 30% of the sample.

CDR1 DFQATT and CDR2 SNEGSKA were looked up in the germline V gene (reference sequence). Cut back by 3 bases and 4 bases, the V and J ends lie 13 bases apart. Taken from cysteine to phenylalanine, the CDR3 has 13 residues. The CDR3 DNA has 39 bases and is translated from base 1. Sequenced sample: blood. The sequence derives from a woman under 30 with Graves' ophthalmopathy. Recombination linked TRBV20-1 to TRBJ2-7; the D gene is perhaps TRBD1 or TRBD2, as each covers 5 bases. DNA sequence: TGCAGTGCTAGTAGGGGACCAGCTTACGAGCAGTACTTC. This encodes CSASRGPAYEQYF.